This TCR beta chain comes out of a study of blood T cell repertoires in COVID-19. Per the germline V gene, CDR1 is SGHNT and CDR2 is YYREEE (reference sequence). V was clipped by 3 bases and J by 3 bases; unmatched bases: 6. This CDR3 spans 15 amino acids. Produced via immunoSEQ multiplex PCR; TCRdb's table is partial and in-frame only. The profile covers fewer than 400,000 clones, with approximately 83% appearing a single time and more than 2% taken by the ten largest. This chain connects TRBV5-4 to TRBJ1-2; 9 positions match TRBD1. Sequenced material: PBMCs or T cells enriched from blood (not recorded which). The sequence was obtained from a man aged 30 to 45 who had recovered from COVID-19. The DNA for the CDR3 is TGTGCCAGCAGCTCCGTGGACAGGGGTGACTATGGCTACACCTTC. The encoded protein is CASSSVDRGDYGYTF.